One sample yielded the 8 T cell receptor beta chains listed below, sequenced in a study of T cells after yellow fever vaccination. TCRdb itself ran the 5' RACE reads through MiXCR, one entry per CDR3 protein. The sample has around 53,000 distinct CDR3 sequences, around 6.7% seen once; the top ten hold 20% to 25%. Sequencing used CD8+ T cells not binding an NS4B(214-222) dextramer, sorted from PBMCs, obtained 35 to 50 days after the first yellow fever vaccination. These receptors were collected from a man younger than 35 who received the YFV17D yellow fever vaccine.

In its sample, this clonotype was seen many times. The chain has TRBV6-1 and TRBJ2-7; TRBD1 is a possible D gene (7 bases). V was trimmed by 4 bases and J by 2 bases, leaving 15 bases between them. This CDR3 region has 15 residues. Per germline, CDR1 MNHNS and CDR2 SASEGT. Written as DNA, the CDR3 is TGTGCCAGCAGTGTGTCGGCAGGGGGGACCTACGAGCAGTACTTC. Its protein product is CASSVSAGGTYEQYF.

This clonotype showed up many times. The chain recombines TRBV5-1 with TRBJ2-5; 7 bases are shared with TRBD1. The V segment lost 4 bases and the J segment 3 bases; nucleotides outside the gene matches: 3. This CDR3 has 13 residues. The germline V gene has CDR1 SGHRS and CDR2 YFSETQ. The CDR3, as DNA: TGCGCCAGCAGCCCCGGGACAGAAGAGACCCAGTACTTC. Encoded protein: CASSPGTEETQYF.

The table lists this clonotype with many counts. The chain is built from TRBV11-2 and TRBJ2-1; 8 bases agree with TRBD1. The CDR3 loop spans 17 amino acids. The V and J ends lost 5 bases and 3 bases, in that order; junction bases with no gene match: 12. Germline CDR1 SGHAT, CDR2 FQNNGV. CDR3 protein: CASSPHSGGLIYNEQFF. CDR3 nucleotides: TGTGCCAGCAGCCCCCATTCAGGGGGCTTGATCTACAATGAGCAGTTCTTC.

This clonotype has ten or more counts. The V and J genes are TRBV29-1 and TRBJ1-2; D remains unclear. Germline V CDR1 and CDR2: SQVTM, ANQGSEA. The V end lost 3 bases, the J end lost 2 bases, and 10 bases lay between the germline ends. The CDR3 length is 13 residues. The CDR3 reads CSVDRVVNYGYTF. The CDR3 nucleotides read TGCAGCGTTGATCGAGTAGTGAACTATGGCTACACCTTC. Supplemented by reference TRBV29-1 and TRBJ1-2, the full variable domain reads SAVISQKPSRDICQRGTSLTIQCQVDSQVTMMFWYRQQPGQSLTLIATANQGSEATYESGFVIDKFPISRPNLTFSTLTVSNMSPEDSSIYLCSVDRVVNYGYTFGSGTRLTVV.

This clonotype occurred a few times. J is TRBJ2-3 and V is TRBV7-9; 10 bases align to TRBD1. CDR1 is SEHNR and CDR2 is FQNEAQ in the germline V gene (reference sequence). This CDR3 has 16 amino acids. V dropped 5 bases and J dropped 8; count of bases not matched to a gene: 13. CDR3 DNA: TGTGCCAGCAGCCCCGCACTGGGACAGGGGCACGGTACGCAGTATTTT. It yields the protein CASSPALGQGHGTQYF. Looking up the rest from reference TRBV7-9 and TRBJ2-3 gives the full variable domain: DTGVSQNPRHKITKRGQNVTFRCDPISEHNRLYWYRQTLGQGPEFLTYFQNEAQLEKSRLLSDRFSAERPKGSFSTLEIQRTEQGDSAMYLCASSPALGQGHGTQYFGPGTRLTVL.

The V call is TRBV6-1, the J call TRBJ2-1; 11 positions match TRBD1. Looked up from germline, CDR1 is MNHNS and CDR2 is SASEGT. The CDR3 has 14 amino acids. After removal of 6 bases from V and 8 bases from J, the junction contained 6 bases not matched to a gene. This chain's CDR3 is CASRKGQGVDEQFF. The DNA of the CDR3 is TGTGCCAGCAGAAAGGGACAGGGGGTGGATGAGCAGTTCTTC.

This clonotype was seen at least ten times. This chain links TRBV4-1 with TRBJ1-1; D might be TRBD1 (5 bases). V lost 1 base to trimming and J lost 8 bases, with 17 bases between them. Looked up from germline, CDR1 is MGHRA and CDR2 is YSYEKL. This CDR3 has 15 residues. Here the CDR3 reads CASSQVLSGIREAFF. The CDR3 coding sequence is TGCGCCAGCAGCCAAGTGTTATCAGGGATCCGGGAAGCTTTCTTT.

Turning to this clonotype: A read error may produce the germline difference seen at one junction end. The CDR3 DNA sequence: TGTGCCAGCACCTCCGGACTGAGCTCCTACAATGAGCAGTCCTTC. It translates to CASTSGLSSYNEQSF. This chain joins TRBV27 and TRBJ2-1; D might be TRBD2 (5 bases). The CDR3 is made up of 15 amino acids. Per the germline V gene, CDR1 is MNHEY and CDR2 is SMNVEV (reference sequence).